This TCR beta chain was retrieved from a study of graft-versus-host responses after intestinal transplantation. Libraries were prepared by immunoSEQ multiplex PCR; TCRdb keeps only in-frame clonotypes and omits some of them. Of under 20,000 clones detected, roughly a third appear once; the ten largest clones hold roughly 2%. This clone was detected a few times. This receptor was obtained from a human patient who was an organ donor for intestinal transplantation. The source material was alloreactive CD4+ T cells from a mixed lymphocyte reaction culture, sampled before transplantation. Subset indicated: CFSE-low proliferating T cells sorted from approximately 6-day pre-transplant mixed lymphocyte reaction (GvH or HvG direction).

The CDR3 here is CASSWTGIETQYF. In DNA, the CDR3 is TGTGCCAGCAGTTGGACAGGGATAGAGACCCAGTACTTC. The chain employs TRBV6-1 and TRBJ2-5; 8 nucleotides line up with TRBD1. This CDR3 is 13 amino acids long. Germline V CDR1 and CDR2: MNHNS, SASEGT. The V segment lost 5 bases and the J segment 4 bases; nucleotides outside the gene matches: 3.